Many counts were recorded for the clone carrying this T cell receptor (beta chain). Its antigen is currently unknown. The CDR3 consists of 13 residues. Trimming took off 1 base at V and 7 bases at J, with 7 bases between the two ends. Germline V CDR1 and CDR2: KGHSH, LQKENI. This entry belongs to a study of T-cell reconstitution after alpha-beta-depleted transplantation in children. Findings of the study overall: T-cell numbers and diversity one year post-transplant derived largely from freshly generated T cells.

Using unique molecular identifiers, the investigators prepared the TCRbeta library. TCRdb itself ran the PCR reads through MiXCR, one entry per CDR3 protein. The sample contains about 300,000 distinct CDR3 sequences, nearly 8% of which appear only once. V and J are TRBV18 and TRBJ2-2; the D call may be TRBD1 or TRBD2 (5 bases each). The starting material was peripheral blood, obtained 360 days after TCRalphabeta/CD19-depleted stem cell transplant. This TCR was sampled from a female patient aged 2-9 years who had a stem cell transplant for Fanconi anemia, so the T cells may come from the graft donor. CDR3 nucleotides: TGTGCCAGCTCACCACAGGGGAGCGGGGAGCTGTTTTTT. Translation: CASSPQGSGELFF.